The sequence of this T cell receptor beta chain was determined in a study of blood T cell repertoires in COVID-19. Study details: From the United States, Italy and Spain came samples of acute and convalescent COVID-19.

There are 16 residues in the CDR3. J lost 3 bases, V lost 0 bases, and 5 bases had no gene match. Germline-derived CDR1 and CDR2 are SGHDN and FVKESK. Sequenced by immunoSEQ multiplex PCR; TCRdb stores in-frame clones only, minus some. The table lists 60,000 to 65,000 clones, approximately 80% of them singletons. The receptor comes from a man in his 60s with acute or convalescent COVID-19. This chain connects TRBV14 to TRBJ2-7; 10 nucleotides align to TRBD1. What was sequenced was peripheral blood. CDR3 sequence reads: CASSQEWGQGIYEQYF. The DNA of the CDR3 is TGTGCCAGCAGCCAAGAGTGGGGACAGGGGATCTACGAGCAGTACTTC.